These 24 T cell receptor beta chains share one sample of origin, sequenced in a study of shared T cell receptors in the human thymus. The repertoire was sequenced with immunoSEQ multiplex PCR; TCRdb's copy has only in-frame clones and lacks some. The sample holds hundreds of thousands of clones, approximately 87% seen once. Another study also made use of these data, one on human thymus T cells.

Sequenced: thymocytes. The source of these receptors is a boy less than two years old with a congenital heart defect.

The V call is TRBV28, the J call TRBJ2-3, with D hard to call. CDR3 length equals 14 residues. V was clipped by 2 bases and J by 1 base, with 7 bases between them. Germline values: CDR1 MDHEN, CDR2 SYDVKM. As DNA, the CDR3 is TGTGCCAGCAGTTTAGACTTTGGCACAGATACGCAGTATTTT. Its translation: CASSLDFGTDTQYF. The full variable domain, completed using reference TRBV28 and TRBJ2-3, is DVKVTQSSRYLVKRTGEKVFLECVQDMDHENMFWYRQDPGLGLRLIYFSYDVKMKEKGDIPEGYSVSREKKERFSLILESASTNQTSMYLCASSLDFGTDTQYFGPGTRLTVL.

V is TRBV7-8 and J is TRBJ2-7; maybe TRBD2 (6 bases). Trimming left V 5 bases short and J 3 bases short, with 11 bases between. Germline V gene lookup returns CDR1 SGHVS and CDR2 FQNEAQ. CDR3 length: 13 residues. This CDR3 reads CASSPYGGYEQYF. The CDR3 DNA reads TGTGCCAGCAGCCCGTACGGGGGCTACGAGCAGTACTTC.

This clone was found a few times. The chain joins TRBV2 to TRBJ1-1, with D maybe TRBD1 (5 bases). There are 17 residues in the CDR3. Trimming cost V 4 bases and J 5 bases, with 23 bases left between them. CDR1 and CDR2 (germline): SNHLY, FYNNEI. CDR3 DNA sequence: TGTGCCAGCAGTGGACAGAGGGGCAGCCCGGGGGAGACTGAAGCTTTCTTT. It encodes CASSGQRGSPGETEAFF. Combining the CDR3 with reference TRBV2 and TRBJ1-1 gives the whole variable domain EPEVTQTPSHQVTQMGQEVILRCVPISNHLYFYWYRQILGQKVEFLVSFYNNEISEKSEIFDDQFSVERPDGSNFTLKIRSTKLEDSAMYFCASSGQRGSPGETEAFFGQGTRLTVV.

The chain is built from TRBV7-9 and TRBJ2-5, with 7 bases aligning to TRBD2. After removal of 4 bases from V and 2 bases from J, the junction contained 4 bases not matched to a gene. This CDR3 region has 14 residues. Per the germline V gene, CDR1 is SEHNR and CDR2 is FQNEAQ (reference sequence). CDR3 DNA sequence: TGTGCCAGCAGCTCCCTAGCGGCTCAAGAGACCCAGTACTTC. It specifies CASSSLAAQETQYF.

This sequence joins TRBV2 and TRBJ2-2; TRBD2 is a possible D gene (6 bases). Trimming shortened V by 7 bases and J by 4 bases, and 16 bases separated the two germline ends. Per the germline V gene, CDR1 is SNHLY and CDR2 is FYNNEI. This CDR3 spans 15 amino acids. The CDR3 bases are TGTGCCAGCACGGACGGGAGTTCGGGCACCGGGGAGCTGTTTTTT. Amino acid sequence: CASTDGSSGTGELFF.

J is TRBJ1-5 and V is TRBV28, with 7 bases identical to TRBD1. This CDR3 comprises 15 residues. Germline CDR1 and CDR2: MDHEN and SYDVKM. V shed 4 bases and J 3 bases; nucleotides not matched to a gene: 6. CDR3 nucleotide sequence: TGTGCCAGCAGTTATAGGGGACAGAACAATCAGCCCCAGCATTTT. Protein: CASSYRGQNNQPQHF.

This clone was picked up a small number of times. This chain uses TRBV5-1 with TRBJ2-1, with 7 bases aligning to TRBD2. This CDR3 spans 15 amino acids. In germline, CDR1 is SGHRS, CDR2 YFSETQ. Trimming took 2 bases from V and 4 from J; bases not matched to a gene: 6. The CDR3 loop is CASSFRTSGYNEQFF. CDR3 bases: TGCGCCAGCAGCTTCCGGACTAGTGGATACAATGAGCAGTTCTTC.

The table lists this clone with a few counts. This chain joins TRBV14 and TRBJ2-7; TRBD1 matches 8 bases. Per germline, CDR1 SGHDN and CDR2 FVKESK. The CDR3 is 12 amino acids. The V segment lost 5 bases and the J segment 6 bases; nucleotides outside the gene matches: 3. Written as DNA, the CDR3 is TGTGCCAGCAGCGGACAGGGTACCGAGCAGTACTTC. This translates into CASSGQGTEQYF.

The CDR3 is CASSSLNCLETQYF. The CDR3, as DNA: TGTGCCAGCAGCTCCCTGAACTGCTTAGAGACCCAGTACTTC. This rearrangement joins TRBV7-2 to TRBJ2-5; no reliable D call. CDR1 and CDR2 (germline): SGHTA, FQGNSA. Trimming stripped 4 bases from V and 4 bases from J, with 13 bases between. CDR3 size: 14 residues.

V and J are TRBV27 and TRBJ2-7; 8 bases line up with TRBD2. The V gene's germline CDR1 is MNHEY and CDR2 SMNVEV (reference sequence). The CDR3 covers 14 residues. The V gene end was trimmed by 8 bases and the J gene end by 5 bases; junction bases not matched to a gene: 11. In nucleotides, the CDR3 is TGTGCCAGCGCCCACGGGAGGGTTGGAAACGAGCAGTACTTC. Its protein product is CASAHGRVGNEQYF.

This chain joins TRBV5-1 and TRBJ2-5; 7 bases are shared with TRBD2. CDR3 length: 15 residues. Unmatched junction bases numbered 4, after V lost 0 bases and J lost 2 bases. Germline loops: CDR1 SGHRS, CDR2 YFSETQ. The CDR3 DNA is TGCGCCAGCAGCTTGGAGGCTAGCGGACAAGAGACCCAGTACTTC. Its translation: CASSLEASGQETQYF.

The rearrangement links TRBV6-5 to TRBJ1-5, with D perhaps matching TRBD1 (5 bases). Trimming stripped 8 bases from V and 7 bases from J, with 21 bases between. The length of the CDR3 is 15 residues. The V gene's germline CDR1 is MNHEY and CDR2 SVGAGI. CDR3 protein: CASQMEGRSGQPQHF. In nucleotides, the CDR3 is TGTGCCAGCCAAATGGAGGGGAGGAGCGGCCAGCCCCAGCATTTT.

This clone was observed a few times. The chain combines TRBV30 with TRBJ2-7, with D unclear. Germline-derived CDR1 and CDR2 are GTSNPN and SVGIG (reference sequence). CDR3 length: 18 residues. V lost 1 base and J lost 5, with 27 bases in between. The CDR3 loop is CAWSAPPGGRMLLDEQYF. In nucleotides, the CDR3 is TGTGCCTGGAGTGCCCCGCCCGGTGGCCGGATGCTCCTAGACGAGCAGTACTTC.

CDR3 sequence: CASSPLLLGSGVSKNIQYF. The CDR3 nucleotides are TGTGCCAGCAGTCCACTCCTACTAGGTAGCGGGGTGTCAAAAAACATTCAGTACTTC. V usage is TRBV27 and J usage is TRBJ2-4, with 8 nucleotides matching TRBD2. This CDR3 contains 19 residues. The V and J ends lost 5 bases and 4 bases, in that order; junction bases with no gene match: 19. Germline V lookup: CDR1 MNHEY, CDR2 SMNVEV (reference sequence).

The chain recombines TRBV4-3 with TRBJ2-2, with 11 bases that match TRBD2. In germline, CDR1 is LGHNA, CDR2 YSLEER. The trim removed 4 bases at V and 4 bases at J, leaving 14 bases unmatched. CDR3 length equals 19 residues. Here the CDR3 DNA reads TGCGCCAGCAGCCGGGGCCTAGCGGGAGGCCCCAGACTCACCGGGGAGCTGTTTTTT. As protein: CASSRGLAGGPRLTGELFF.

V is TRBV27 and J is TRBJ2-3, with D unresolved. Germline loops: CDR1 MNHEY, CDR2 SMNVEV (reference sequence). The CDR3 sequence is 12 residues long. The germline V and J ends were trimmed by 5 bases and 3 bases, with 6 bases remaining between them. CDR3 sequence reads: CASSMRTDTQYF. As DNA, the CDR3 is TGTGCCAGCAGTATGAGAACAGATACGCAGTATTTT.

The V gene is TRBV6-1, the J gene TRBJ1-5, with 9 bases matching TRBD1. The germline V gene has CDR1 MNHNS and CDR2 SASEGT. The J segment lost 5 bases and the V segment lost 5 bases, leaving 4 bases of the junction unmatched. CDR3 size: 14 residues. CDR3 sequence reads: CASSRQGDYQPQHF. CDR3 bases: TGTGCCAGCAGTAGACAGGGGGATTATCAGCCCCAGCATTTT.

The chain is built from TRBV2 and TRBJ2-7, with D perhaps matching TRBD2 (6 bases). Germline loops: CDR1 SNHLY, CDR2 FYNNEI. The CDR3 runs to 12 residues. V was shortened by 4 bases and J by 6 bases, with 10 bases between the two germline ends. DNA of the CDR3: TGTGCCAGCAGTGCGACTAGGACCGAGCAGTACTTC. It is translated as CASSATRTEQYF.

In its sample, this clone was seen once. The DNA of the CDR3 is TGTGCCAGCAGTTGGATTGCGGGACAGGGAGGTCAGCAGTACTTC. Amino acids: CASSWIAGQGGQQYF. V is TRBV27 and J is TRBJ2-7, with 9 bases lining up with TRBD1. V lost 4 bases and J lost 8; bases outside the gene matches: 12. There are 15 residues in the CDR3. In germline, CDR1 is MNHEY, CDR2 SMNVEV (reference sequence).

The table lists this clone with a few counts. The chain couples TRBV2 to TRBJ2-1; 12 positions match TRBD2. The CDR3 runs 13 residues. Germline CDR1 is SNHLY and CDR2 is FYNNEI. After removal of 8 bases from V and 7 bases from J, the junction contained 3 bases not matched to a gene. The CDR3 DNA is TGTGCCAGCCCTAGCGGGAGGGGGAATGAGCAGTTCTTC. Translation gives CASPSGRGNEQFF.

This chain links TRBV5-1 with TRBJ2-7, with TRBD1 as a possible D gene (5 bases). The CDR3 is 13 amino acids. V lost 5 bases and J lost 2, with 11 bases in between. Germline CDR1 is SGHRS and CDR2 is YFSETQ. CDR3 nucleotide sequence: TGCGCCAGCAGGTACAGGTTTCCCTACGAGCAGTACTTC. This sequence encodes CASRYRFPYEQYF.

This rearrangement joins TRBV7-2 to TRBJ1-1; TRBD1 might be the D (5 bases). The germline gives CDR1 SGHTA, CDR2 FQGNSA. V lost 5 bases to trimming and J lost 1 base, with 14 bases between them. The CDR3 contains 15 residues. This CDR3 reads CASSPRGEENTEAFF. The DNA for the CDR3 is TGTGCCAGCAGCCCCCGGGGGGAGGAGAACACTGAAGCTTTCTTT.

The V call is TRBV25-1, the J call TRBJ1-5, with 9 bases aligning to TRBD1. This CDR3 spans 15 amino acids. V lost 4 bases and J lost 4; bases outside the gene matches: 5. Germline V lookup: CDR1 MGHDK, CDR2 SYGVNS. The CDR3 loop reads CASSAPGQGNQPQHF. The CDR3 DNA is TGTGCCAGCAGTGCGCCCGGACAGGGGAATCAGCCCCAGCATTTT.

The rearrangement joins TRBV9 to TRBJ2-3; D remains unclear. With 0 bases removed from V and 0 bases from J, the gap between germline ends came to 14 bases. Germline CDR1 reads SGDLS; CDR2 reads YYNGEE. The CDR3 loop spans 17 amino acids. This CDR3 is CASSVVEVPPSTDTQYF. In DNA, the CDR3 is TGTGCCAGCAGCGTAGTCGAGGTTCCACCTAGCACAGATACGCAGTATTTT. Looking up the rest from reference TRBV9 and TRBJ2-3 gives the full variable domain: DSGVTQTPKHLITATGQRVTLRCSPRSGDLSVYWYQQSLDQGLQFLIQYYNGEERAKGNILERFSAQQFPDLHSELNLSSLELGDSALYFCASSVVEVPPSTDTQYFGPGTRLTVL.